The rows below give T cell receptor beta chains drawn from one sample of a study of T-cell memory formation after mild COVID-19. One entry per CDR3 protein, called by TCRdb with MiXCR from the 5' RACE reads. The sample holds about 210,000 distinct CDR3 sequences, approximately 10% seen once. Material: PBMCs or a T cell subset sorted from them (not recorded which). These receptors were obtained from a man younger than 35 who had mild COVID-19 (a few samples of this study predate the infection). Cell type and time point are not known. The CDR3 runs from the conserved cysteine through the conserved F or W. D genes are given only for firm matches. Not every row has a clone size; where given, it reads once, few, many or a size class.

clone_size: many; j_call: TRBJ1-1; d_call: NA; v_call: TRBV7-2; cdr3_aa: CASSFPATEAFF; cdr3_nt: TGTGCCAGCAGCTTCCCAGCTACTGAAGCTTTCTTT
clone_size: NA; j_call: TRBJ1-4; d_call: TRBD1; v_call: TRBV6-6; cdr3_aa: CASSYPTEQGAREKLFF; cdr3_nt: TGTGCCAGCAGTTACCCGACCGAACAGGGGGCGAGGGAAAAACTGTTTTTT
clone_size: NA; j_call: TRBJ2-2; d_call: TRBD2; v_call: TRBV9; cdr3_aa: CASSAPGGGNTGELFF; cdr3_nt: TGTGCCAGCAGCGCCCCGGGGGGGGGGAACACCGGGGAGCTGTTTTTT
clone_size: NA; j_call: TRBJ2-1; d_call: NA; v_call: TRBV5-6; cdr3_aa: CASSLLQVYNEQFF; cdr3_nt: TGTGCCAGCAGCTTGCTACAAGTCTACAATGAGCAGTTCTTC
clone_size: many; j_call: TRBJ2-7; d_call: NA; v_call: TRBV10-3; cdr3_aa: CAISDSATGYEQYF; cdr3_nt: TGTGCCATCAGTGATTCTGCGACAGGCTACGAGCAGTACTTC
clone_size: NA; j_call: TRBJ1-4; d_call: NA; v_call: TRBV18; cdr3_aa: CASSRTGEKLFF; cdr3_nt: TGTGCCAGCTCGCGTACAGGGGAAAAACTGTTTTTT
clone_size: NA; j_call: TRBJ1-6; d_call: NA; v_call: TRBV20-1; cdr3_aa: CSARPNRVSGNSPLHF; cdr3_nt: TGCAGTGCTAGACCTAACCGGGTCTCGGGGAATTCACCCCTCCACTTT
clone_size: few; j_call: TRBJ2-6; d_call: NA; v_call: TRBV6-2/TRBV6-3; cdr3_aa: CASSPGGFSSGANVLTF; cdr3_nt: TGTGCCAGCAGTCCGGGCGGGTTTTCCTCTGGGGCCAACGTCCTGACTTTC
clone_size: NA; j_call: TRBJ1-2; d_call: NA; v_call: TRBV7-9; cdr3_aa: CASSPDYGYTF; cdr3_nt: TGTGCCAGCAGCCCCGACTATGGCTACACCTTC
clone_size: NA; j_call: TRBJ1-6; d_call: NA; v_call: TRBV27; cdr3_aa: CASSLRAGTDSPLHF; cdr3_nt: TGTGCCAGCTCCCTTCGGGCAGGGACGGATTCACCCCTCCACTTT
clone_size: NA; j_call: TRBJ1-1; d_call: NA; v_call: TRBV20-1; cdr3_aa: CSARTSSGGRILNTEAFF; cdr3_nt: TGCAGTGCTAGGACATCTAGTGGGGGTCGGATCTTGAACACTGAAGCTTTCTTT
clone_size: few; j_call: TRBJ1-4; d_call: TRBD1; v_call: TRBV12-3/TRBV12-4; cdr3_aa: CASSKQQGPTNEKLFF; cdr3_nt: TGTGCCAGCAGTAAACAACAGGGGCCGACTAATGAAAAACTGTTTTTT
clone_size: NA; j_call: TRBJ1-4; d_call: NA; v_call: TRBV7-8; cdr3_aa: CASSQGPESNEKLFF; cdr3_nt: TGTGCCAGCAGCCAAGGTCCGGAAAGTAATGAAAAACTGTTTTTT
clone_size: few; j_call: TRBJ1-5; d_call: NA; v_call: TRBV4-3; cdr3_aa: CASSQGWTGNQPQHF; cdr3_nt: TGCGCCAGCAGCCAAGGATGGACGGGGAATCAGCCCCAGCATTTT
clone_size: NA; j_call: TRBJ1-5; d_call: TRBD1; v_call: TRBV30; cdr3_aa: CAWSVGGSNQPQHF; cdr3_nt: TGTGCCTGGAGTGTAGGGGGCAGCAATCAGCCCCAGCATTTT
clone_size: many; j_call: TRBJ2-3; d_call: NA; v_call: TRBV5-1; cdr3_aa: CASSLAPSNGADTQYF; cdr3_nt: TGCGCCAGCAGCTTGGCCCCAAGTAATGGCGCAGATACGCAGTATTTT
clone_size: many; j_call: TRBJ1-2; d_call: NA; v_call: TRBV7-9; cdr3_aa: CASSTRLNYGYTF; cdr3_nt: TGTGCCAGCAGCACTAGGCTTAACTATGGCTACACCTTC
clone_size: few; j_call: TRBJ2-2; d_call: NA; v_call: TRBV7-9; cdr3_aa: CASSARTAGELFF; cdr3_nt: TGTGCCAGCAGCGCCCGGACGGCCGGGGAGCTGTTTTTT
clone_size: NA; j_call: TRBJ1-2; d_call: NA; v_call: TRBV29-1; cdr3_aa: CSVFESGYTF; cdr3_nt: TGCAGCGTTTTCGAGTCTGGCTACACCTTC
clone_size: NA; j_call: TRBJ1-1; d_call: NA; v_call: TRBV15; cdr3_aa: CATSRDAGMNTEAFF; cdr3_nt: TGTGCCACCAGCAGAGATGCTGGGATGAACACTGAAGCTTTCTTT
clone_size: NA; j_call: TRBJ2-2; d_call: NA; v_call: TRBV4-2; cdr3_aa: CASSQDPPPGAGELFF; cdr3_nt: TGTGCCAGCAGCCAAGATCCCCCCCCCGGGGCCGGGGAGCTGTTTTTT
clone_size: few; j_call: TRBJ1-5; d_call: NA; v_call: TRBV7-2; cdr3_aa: CASSLQLDQPQHF; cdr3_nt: TGTGCCAGCAGCTTACAGTTGGATCAGCCCCAGCATTTT
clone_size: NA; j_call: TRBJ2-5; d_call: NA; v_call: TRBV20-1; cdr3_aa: CSASEAGPSETQYF; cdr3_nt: TGCAGTGCTAGCGAGGCGGGGCCCTCAGAGACCCAGTACTTC
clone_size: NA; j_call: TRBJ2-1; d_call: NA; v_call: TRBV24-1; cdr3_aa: CATKGDYNEQFF; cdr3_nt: TGTGCCACCAAGGGGGATTACAATGAGCAGTTCTTC
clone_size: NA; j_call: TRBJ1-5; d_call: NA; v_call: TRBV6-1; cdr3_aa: CASKSNRVSNQPQHF; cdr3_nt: TGTGCCAGCAAGAGTAACAGGGTAAGCAATCAGCCCCAGCATTTT
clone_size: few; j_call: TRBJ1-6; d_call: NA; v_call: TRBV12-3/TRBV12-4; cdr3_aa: CASSGAPHSPLHF; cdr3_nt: TGTGCCAGCAGCGGGGCCCCTCATTCACCCCTCCACTTT
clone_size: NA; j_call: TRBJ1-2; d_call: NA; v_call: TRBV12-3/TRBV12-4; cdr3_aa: CASSLHGGGGYTF; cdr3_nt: TGTGCCAGCAGTCTCCATGGGGGCGGTGGCTACACCTTC
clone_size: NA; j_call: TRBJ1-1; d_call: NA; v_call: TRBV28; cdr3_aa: CASTYGGEWTEAFF; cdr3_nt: TGTGCCAGCACGTACGGGGGCGAATGGACTGAAGCTTTCTTT
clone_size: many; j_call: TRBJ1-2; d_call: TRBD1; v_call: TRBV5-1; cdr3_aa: CASSSETGFLGYGYTF; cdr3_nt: TGCGCCAGCAGCTCAGAGACAGGGTTTCTTGGCTATGGCTACACCTTC
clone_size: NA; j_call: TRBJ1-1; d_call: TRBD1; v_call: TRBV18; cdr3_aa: CASSPGAGGEKWTEAFF; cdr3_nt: TGTGCCAGCTCACCGGGGGCAGGGGGGGAGAAGTGGACTGAAGCTTTCTTT
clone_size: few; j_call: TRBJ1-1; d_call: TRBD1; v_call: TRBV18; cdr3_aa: CASSLQGAVGGAEAFF; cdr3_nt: TGTGCCAGCTCACTACAGGGGGCGGTAGGTGGAGCTGAAGCTTTCTTT
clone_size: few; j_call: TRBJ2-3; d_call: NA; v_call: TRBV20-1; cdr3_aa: CSARDRAVGTDTQYF; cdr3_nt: TGCAGTGCTAGAGATAGGGCGGTGGGAACAGATACGCAGTATTTT
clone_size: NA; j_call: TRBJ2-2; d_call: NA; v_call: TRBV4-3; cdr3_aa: CASSQVKALNTGELFF; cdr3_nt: TGCGCCAGCAGCCAAGTTAAAGCCCTGAACACCGGGGAGCTGTTTTTT
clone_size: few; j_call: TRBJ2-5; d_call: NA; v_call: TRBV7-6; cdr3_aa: CASSLNVRTMKETQYF; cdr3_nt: TGTGCCAGCAGCTTAAACGTCCGGACCATGAAAGAGACCCAGTACTTC
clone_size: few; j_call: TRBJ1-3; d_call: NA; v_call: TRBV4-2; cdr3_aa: CASSPRTDVAGNTIYF; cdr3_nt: TGTGCCAGCAGCCCCCGGACAGATGTGGCTGGAAACACCATATATTTT
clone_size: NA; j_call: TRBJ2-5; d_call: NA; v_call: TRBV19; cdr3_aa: CASSIAETQYF; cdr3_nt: TGTGCCAGTAGTATAGCAGAGACCCAGTACTTC
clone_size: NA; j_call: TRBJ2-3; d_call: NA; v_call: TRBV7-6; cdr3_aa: CASSFRAGTGTDTQYF; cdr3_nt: TGTGCCAGCAGCTTCCGGGCCGGGACTGGCACAGATACGCAGTATTTT
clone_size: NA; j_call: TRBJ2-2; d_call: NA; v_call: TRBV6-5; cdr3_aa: CASSYSDSLSTGELFF; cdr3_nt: TGTGCCAGCAGTTACAGTGACAGTTTAAGTACCGGGGAGCTGTTTTTT
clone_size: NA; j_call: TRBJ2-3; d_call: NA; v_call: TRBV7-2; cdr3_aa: CASSLAGMSDTQYF; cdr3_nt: TGTGCCAGCAGCTTAGCGGGGATGTCAGATACGCAGTATTTT
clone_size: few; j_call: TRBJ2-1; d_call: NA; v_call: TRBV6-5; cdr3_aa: CASSPYSGQRINEQFF; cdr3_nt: TGTGCCAGCAGCCCTTATTCGGGCCAGCGTATTAATGAGCAGTTCTTC